The rows below give T cell receptor beta chains drawn from one sample of a study of T-cell reconstitution after alpha-beta-depleted transplantation in children. TCRdb re-called the PCR reads with MiXCR, one entry per CDR3 protein. The data hold about 610,000 distinct CDR3 sequences, with 8% to 11% observed a single time. The source was PBMCs from the stem cell graft donor, collected from the stem cell graft. The receptors stem from a human donor who donated a stem cell graft to a child with acute myeloid leukemia. The CDR3 runs from the conserved cysteine through the conserved F or W. D genes are given only for firm matches. Only some rows state a clone size, as once, few, many or a class for expanded clones.

clone_size,j_call,d_call,v_call,cdr3_nt,cdr3_aa
many,TRBJ2-7,NA,TRBV20-1,TGCAGTGCTAGAGATCCAGGGACCTACGAGCAGTACTTC,CSARDPGTYEQYF
few,TRBJ2-7,NA,TRBV30,TGTGCCTGGAGTGAACAGGGATGGGACGAGCAGTACTTC,CAWSEQGWDEQYF
few,TRBJ1-5,NA,TRBV12-3/TRBV12-4,TGTGCCAGCAGCCCCCAGGGGCCGCAATGGCCCCAGCATTTT,CASSPQGPQWPQHF
NA,TRBJ2-1,TRBD2,TRBV6-2/TRBV6-3,TGTGCCAGCAGTAGCCAAGCGGGAGGGCATAGGAATGAGCAGTTCTTC,CASSSQAGGHRNEQFF
few,TRBJ2-7,TRBD1,TRBV30,TGTGCCTGGAGTGTGACAGGGGGCTACGAGCAGTACTTC,CAWSVTGGYEQYF
few,TRBJ2-1,NA,TRBV20-1,TGCAGCGGTACTAGTCCGGGAACGAGGCGGGACCGGTTCTTC,CSGTSPGTRRDRFF
NA,TRBJ2-7,NA,TRBV29-1,TGCAGCGTCGCCTGGCGGAGGCGACCATCTCTCGAGCAGTACTTC,CSVAWRRRPSLEQYF
NA,TRBJ2-7,TRBD2,TRBV2,TGTGCCAGCAGGTGGAGGGAGGGCCCCTACGAGCAGTACTTC,CASRWREGPYEQYF
many,TRBJ2-1,TRBD1,TRBV5-4,TGTGCCAGCAGCCAACCACAGGGGCTGGATGAGCAGTTCTTC,CASSQPQGLDEQFF
many,TRBJ2-1,TRBD2,TRBV28,TGTGCCATCAAAGCTAGCGGGAGTATCAATGAGCAGTTCTTC,CAIKASGSINEQFF
NA,TRBJ2-3,TRBD1,TRBV6-1,TGTGCCAGCACCCCGGGACAGGGGTTACTCTTTAGTAGCACAGATACGCAGTATTTT,CASTPGQGLLFSSTDTQYF
few,TRBJ1-2,NA,TRBV28,TGTGCCAGCAGTTTAACCAGGGGACGGGATGGCTACACCTTC,CASSLTRGRDGYTF
NA,TRBJ1-1,NA,TRBV29-1,TGCAGCACCCTGGTGGGTACGAACACTGAAGCTTTCTTT,CSTLVGTNTEAFF
NA,TRBJ1-1,NA,TRBV20-1,TGCAGTGCTAAAGGCGCTAGGTCTACTGAAGCTTTCTTT,CSAKGARSTEAFF
NA,TRBJ2-2,NA,TRBV7-2,TGTGCCAGCAGCCCTTCTCCCCGGACCGGAGCCGGGGAGCTGTTTTTT,CASSPSPRTGAGELFF
NA,TRBJ2-7,NA,TRBV4-3,TGCGCCAGCAGCCAAGATTACGGGACCGGAACCTACGAGCAGTACTTC,CASSQDYGTGTYEQYF
once,TRBJ1-3,NA,TRBV6-2/TRBV6-3,TGTGCCAGCAGCGATTCCGGGGTTCTTGGAAACACCATATATTTT,CASSDSGVLGNTIYF
few,TRBJ1-1,NA,TRBV27,TGTGCCAGCAACCAGGGTTTGAACACTGAAGCTTTCTTT,CASNQGLNTEAFF
many,TRBJ2-5,TRBD1,TRBV28,TGTGCCAGCAGAAGCTGGACAGGGGAAGGAGAGACCCAGTACTTC,CASRSWTGEGETQYF
many,TRBJ2-1,NA,TRBV29-1,TGCAGCGGTTTGGGAGTGGCCAATGAGCAGTTCTTC,CSGLGVANEQFF
many,TRBJ2-2,NA,TRBV12-3/TRBV12-4,TGTGCCAGCAGTTTATGGCAGGCCACCGGGGAGCTGTTTTTT,CASSLWQATGELFF
NA,TRBJ1-4,NA,TRBV29-1,TGCAGCATCTTGAGTACAACTAATGAAAAACTGTTTTTT,CSILSTTNEKLFF
many,TRBJ1-2,NA,TRBV29-1,TGCAGCGTTGCAACCACGACTGAAGGGGGCTACACCTTC,CSVATTTEGGYTF
NA,TRBJ2-7,NA,TRBV4-2,TGTGCCAGCAGCCAAGAGGGGGAAAGAAGCTACGAGCAGTACTTC,CASSQEGERSYEQYF
many,TRBJ2-1,NA,TRBV7-8,TGTGCCAGCAGCTTTGAGGGACCGGGGGACAATGAGCAGTTCTTC,CASSFEGPGDNEQFF
many,TRBJ2-2,TRBD1,TRBV4-3,TGCGCCAGCAGCCCAGGGGGACAGCTAGAAGAAGAGCTGTTTTTT,CASSPGGQLEEELFF
many,TRBJ2-2,TRBD2,TRBV19,TGTGCCAGTAGTGCCGCCCCACTAGCGGGACTGAACACCGGGGAGCTGTTTTTT,CASSAAPLAGLNTGELFF
many,TRBJ2-7,NA,TRBV28,TGTGCCATCGGGACCTACGAGCAGTACTTC,CAIGTYEQYF
many,TRBJ2-1,TRBD2,TRBV7-3,TGTGCCAGCAGCTCGAAAGGACTAGTTAACAATGAGCAGTTCTTC,CASSSKGLVNNEQFF
many,TRBJ2-1,TRBD1,TRBV10-3,TGTGCCATCAAGGGACAGGGGGCAGTGGGATCCTACAATGAGCAGTTCTTC,CAIKGQGAVGSYNEQFF
few,TRBJ2-1,TRBD2,TRBV7-7,TGTGCTAGCAGCCTCTCTAGCGGGAGGGCCAATGAGCAGTTCTTC,CASSLSSGRANEQFF
many,TRBJ2-1,TRBD2,TRBV7-3,TGTGCCAGCAGCTTTCCGGGACTAGCGAAGGAGGAGCAGTTCTTC,CASSFPGLAKEEQFF
few,TRBJ1-2,NA,TRBV12-3/TRBV12-4,TGTGCCAGCAGTCGGGGTAAGAGTGGCTACACCTTC,CASSRGKSGYTF
NA,TRBJ2-2,TRBD2,TRBV29-1,TGCAGCGTTGCCCTACTAGCGAGCACCGGGGAGCTGTTTTTT,CSVALLASTGELFF
few,TRBJ2-1,NA,TRBV29-1,TGCAGCGGCGGTCCGGGACTTCTACAGTTCTTC,CSGGPGLLQFF
few,TRBJ2-5,NA,TRBV29-1,TGCAGCGTTGACAGGGGCCCATATCAAGAGACCCAGTACTTC,CSVDRGPYQETQYF
many,TRBJ2-1,NA,TRBV6-5,TGCGCCAGCAGTGGTGGGAATGAGCAGTTCTTC,CASSGGNEQFF
NA,TRBJ2-1,NA,TRBV29-1,TGCAGCGTGGATGGGGCTCAGACTAGTGGGTACAATGAGCAGTTCTTC,CSVDGAQTSGYNEQFF
few,TRBJ2-7,NA,TRBV6-2/TRBV6-3,TGTGCCAGCCAAGACGGCTACGAGCAGTACTTC,CASQDGYEQYF
NA,TRBJ2-7,NA,TRBV7-2,TGTGCCAGCAGCAATTTAGGCGACTTATCCTACGAGCAGTACTTC,CASSNLGDLSYEQYF
many,TRBJ2-7,NA,TRBV4-2,TGTGCCAGCAGCCAGGACCGGGACACCTCCTACGAGCAGTACTTC,CASSQDRDTSYEQYF
NA,TRBJ2-3,NA,TRBV6-2/TRBV6-3,TGTGCCAGCAGTTATTTTGGGGTCGATACGCAGTATTTT,CASSYFGVDTQYF
few,TRBJ2-1,TRBD2,TRBV7-3,TGTGCCAGCAGCTTAACGTTCCTAGCGGCCTCCTACAATGAGCAGTTCTTC,CASSLTFLAASYNEQFF
few,TRBJ1-1,NA,TRBV15,TGTGCCACCAGCAGAGAGGAGAACACTGAAGCTTTCTTT,CATSREENTEAFF
few,TRBJ1-1,TRBD1,TRBV6-1,TGTGCCAGCAGGCAAACTACAGGGGGCGCTTCTGAAGCTTTTTTT,CASRQTTGGASEAFF
many,TRBJ2-3,NA,TRBV24-1,TGTGCCACCAGTGATCCGGGGAAAGATACGCAGTATTTT,CATSDPGKDTQYF
many,TRBJ2-5,NA,TRBV29-1,TGCAGCGTTGCCGGGGCCCAAGAGACCCAGTACTTC,CSVAGAQETQYF
many,TRBJ2-5,TRBD1,TRBV15,TGTGCCACCAGCGGGAACCTTGGGACAGTGCAAGAGACCCAGTACTTC,CATSGNLGTVQETQYF
NA,TRBJ2-4,TRBD1,TRBV2,TGTGCCAGCAGACCGACAGGGGGGGTAAACATTCAGTACTTC,CASRPTGGVNIQYF
NA,TRBJ2-3,TRBD2,TRBV4-2,TGTGCCAGCAGCGATAGCGGGACGAGCACAGATACGCAGTATTTT,CASSDSGTSTDTQYF